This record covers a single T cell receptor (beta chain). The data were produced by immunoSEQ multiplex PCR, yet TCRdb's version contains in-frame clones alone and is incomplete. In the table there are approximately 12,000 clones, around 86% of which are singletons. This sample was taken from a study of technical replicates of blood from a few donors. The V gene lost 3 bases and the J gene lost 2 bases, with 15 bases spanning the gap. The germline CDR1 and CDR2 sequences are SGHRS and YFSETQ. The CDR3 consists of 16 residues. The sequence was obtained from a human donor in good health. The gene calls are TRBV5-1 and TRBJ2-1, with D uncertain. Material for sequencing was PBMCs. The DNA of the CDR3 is TGCGCCAGCAGCTCGTTGACTGCAGCTCCCTACAATGAGCAGTTCTTC. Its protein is CASSSLTAAPYNEQFF.